The clone carrying this T cell receptor (beta chain) was found a few times. This entry comes from a study of beta chain features in type 1 diabetes. Expressed TCRB transcripts were sequenced because the entire RNA isolate underwent reverse transcription. Samples of naive, central memory and regulatory T cells yielded a mean of about 3.5 million reads. Using immunoSEQ multiplex PCR, the repertoire was profiled, and TCRdb retains in-frame clones only, with some absent. The sample holds some 200,000 clones, about a tenth seen once. V was cut by 5 bases and J by 3 bases, with 11 bases left in between. The CDR3 is 14 residues long. The germline V gene encodes CDR1 SEHNR and CDR2 FQNEAQ (reference sequence).

The origin of this receptor is a man aged 18 to 29 in good health. The chain has TRBV7-9 and TRBJ2-1; perhaps D is TRBD1 or TRBD2 (5 bases each). The sample was central memory CD4+ T cells from blood. The CDR3 DNA reads as TGTGCCAGCAGCCTCACGGGGCTCTACAATGAGCAGTTCTTC. Its protein product is CASSLTGLYNEQFF. The full variable domain, with the rest looked up from reference TRBV7-9 and TRBJ2-1, is DTGVSQNPRHKITKRGQNVTFRCDPISEHNRLYWYRQTLGQGPEFLTYFQNEAQLEKSRLLSDRFSAERPKGSFSTLEIQRTEQGDSAMYLCASSLTGLYNEQFFGPGTRLTVL.